This is a list of T cell receptor beta chains from one sample in a study of blood T cells in healthy people across ages. In TCRdb, the 5' RACE reads were re-called with MiXCR into one record per CDR3 protein. The sample consists of hundreds of thousands of distinct CDR3 sequences, about 25% of them appearing once. These records were also assigned to another study, of T cells of mothers and their children.

Sequenced: blood. These receptors were collected from a boy between 10 and 17 years old in good health. CDR3s include the opening cysteine and the closing phenylalanine or tryptophan. The order of the fields is clone size, V gene, D gene, J gene, CDR3 protein, CDR3 DNA. The D gene is left open where the match is weak. Not all rows give a size; the values are once, few, many and, for expanded clones, a class.

.,TRBV28,TRBD2,TRBJ2-7,CASSLAPLAGGSYEQYF,TGTGCCAGCAGTTTAGCCCCTCTAGCGGGAGGGTCGTATGAGCAGTACTTC
few,TRBV6-5,TRBD2,TRBJ2-1,CASSSRGLGQDEQFF,TGTGCCAGCAGTTCGCGGGGGTTAGGCCAGGATGAGCAGTTCTTC
.,TRBV20-1,.,TRBJ1-6,CSAKTQQGWGSPLHF,TGCAGTGCTAAAACGCAACAGGGATGGGGTTCACCCCTCCACTTT
once,TRBV28,.,TRBJ1-2,CATTLAGTGDGYTF,TGTGCCACCACGCTGGCAGGGACGGGAGATGGCTACACCTTC
.,TRBV7-6,.,TRBJ2-7,CASSWGAGVPYEQYF,TGTGCCAGCAGCTGGGGCGCAGGGGTCCCCTACGAGCAGTACTTC
few,TRBV28,TRBD2,TRBJ2-3,CASSLAGVTDTRYF,TGTGCCAGCAGTTTAGCGGGAGTAACAGATACGCGGTATTTT
.,TRBV11-3,TRBD2,TRBJ2-1,CASSYGGAAEQFF,TGTGCCAGCAGCTACGGGGGGGCGGCGGAGCAGTTCTTC
.,TRBV6-5,.,TRBJ1-2,CASSYRDYHPREYGYTF,TGTGCCAGCAGTTACCGGGACTACCACCCGCGAGAATATGGCTACACCTTC
.,TRBV12-3/TRBV12-4,.,TRBJ2-5,CASRPSGETQYF,TGTGCCAGCAGGCCATCGGGAGAGACCCAGTACTTC
.,TRBV21-1,.,TRBJ2-5,CASSKTSRQTQYF,TGTGCCAGCAGCAAGACGAGTCGGCAGACCCAGTACTTC
few,TRBV20-1,TRBD2,TRBJ2-5,CSAYGSSGGSQETQYF,TGCAGTGCTTATGGGTCTAGCGGGGGCTCACAAGAGACCCAGTACTTC
few,TRBV27,.,TRBJ1-6,CASSASLDRQGSPLHF,TGTGCCAGCAGTGCCTCCTTGGACCGGCAGGGTTCACCCCTCCACTTT
.,TRBV29-1,TRBD1,TRBJ2-1,CSVRDRVNEQFF,TGCAGCGTACGGGACAGGGTTAATGAGCAGTTCTTC
.,TRBV5-8,TRBD1,TRBJ2-3,CASSWDRGWQGADTQYF,TGTGCCAGCAGCTGGGACAGGGGATGGCAAGGGGCAGATACGCAGTATTTT
.,TRBV5-1,.,TRBJ2-6,CASSLASSSGANVLTF,TGCGCCAGCAGCTTGGCCAGTAGCTCTGGGGCCAACGTCCTGACTTTC
.,TRBV7-9,.,TRBJ2-3,CASSFRLEGTDTQYF,TGTGCCAGCAGCTTCCGACTAGAAGGCACAGATACGCAGTATTTT
.,TRBV6-5,TRBD1,TRBJ2-7,CASSTTGGALYEQYF,TGTGCCAGCAGCACTACAGGGGGCGCGTTATACGAGCAGTACTTC
many,TRBV4-3,.,TRBJ2-7,CASSQGVLDEQYF,TGCGCCAGCAGCCAAGGGGTTCTCGACGAGCAGTACTTC
few,TRBV9,.,TRBJ2-5,CASSVVKGKETQYF,TGTGCCAGCAGCGTAGTGAAAGGGAAAGAGACCCAGTACTTC
few,TRBV7-2,.,TRBJ2-5,CASSTTPLLETQYF,TGTGCCAGCAGCACTACCCCATTACTGGAGACCCAGTACTTC
few,TRBV7-9,.,TRBJ1-1,CASSLAGREAFF,TGTGCCAGCAGCTTAGCAGGACGGGAAGCTTTCTTT
once,TRBV10-3,.,TRBJ2-5,CAITADPQETQYF,TGTGCCATCACGGCAGATCCTCAAGAGACCCAGTACTTC
few,TRBV6-2/TRBV6-3,TRBD2,TRBJ2-1,CASKSLAGDVNDEQFF,TGTGCCAGCAAGAGCCTAGCGGGGGACGTTAACGATGAGCAGTTCTTC
.,TRBV5-1,.,TRBJ1-5,CASSLEASGSNQPQHF,TGCGCCAGCAGCTTGGAGGCCTCAGGGAGCAATCAGCCCCAGCATTTT
.,TRBV4-2,TRBD2,TRBJ2-2,CASSQGLAGTNTGEQFF,TGTGCCAGCAGCCAAGGATTAGCGGGTACGAACACCGGGGAGCAGTTTTTT
few,TRBV25-1,TRBD1,TRBJ1-2,CASSSAQLTGPFLYGYTF,TGTGCCAGCAGCTCGGCACAATTGACAGGGCCTTTCCTCTATGGCTACACCTTC
few,TRBV28,.,TRBJ2-7,CASSNGGTYEQYF,TGTGCCAGCAGTAATGGGGGAACATACGAGCAGTACTTC
once,TRBV14,.,TRBJ2-7,CASSHLLEGEQYF,TGTGCCAGCAGCCACCTACTAGAGGGCGAGCAGTACTTC
few,TRBV19,.,TRBJ2-5,CASSMGSNREETQYF,TGTGCCAGTAGTATGGGGTCAAACAGGGAAGAGACCCAGTACTTC
.,TRBV3-1,.,TRBJ2-7,CASSQTIRGWGGRYEQYF,TGTGCCAGCAGCCAGACCATCCGAGGTTGGGGGGGCAGATACGAGCAGTACTTC
.,TRBV28,.,TRBJ2-3,CASSFRGGSRTDTQYF,TGTGCCAGCAGTTTTCGAGGAGGGAGCCGGACAGATACGCAGTATTTT
.,TRBV28,.,TRBJ2-7,CASKSKMYEQYF,TGTGCCAGCAAATCGAAGATGTACGAGCAGTACTTC
.,TRBV11-2,TRBD2,TRBJ2-1,CANSLDPGGNEQFF,TGTGCCAACAGCTTAGACCCGGGGGGCAATGAGCAGTTCTTC